This T cell receptor (beta chain) derives from a study of T cell repertoires in ileal Crohn's disease. Study information: At surgery, about 38% of patients smoked, with median disease duration approximately 8 years. Thiopurines (about twelve) or anti-TNF agents (approximately 19) were given postoperatively to about half.

Time point given: neoterminal ileum biopsy at postoperative endoscopy, about 6 months after surgery. As for this clone: Its antigen is unidentified.

Generated by immunoSEQ multiplex PCR, the TCRdb table keeps only in-frame clones and is missing some. Of around 2,500 clones in the sample, approximately 80% are singletons; the top ten hold roughly a fifth. Study conclusions and caveats: The median delay to postoperative endoscopy was approximately 6.4 months. Sorted CD8 T cells held more high-frequency clones than CD4.

This clonotype originated in an adult with Crohn's disease. The sample comprised ileal tissue.

CDR3 loop: CASSVGQGFYEQYF. In DNA form, the CDR3 reads TGTGCCAGCAGCGTCGGGCAGGGTTTCTACGAGCAGTACTTC. The V gene is TRBV11-2, the J gene TRBJ2-7, with D perhaps matching TRBD1 (5 bases). V lost 5 bases and J 3 bases, leaving 14 bases between the germline ends. CDR3 length equals 14 residues. Germline V gene sequence: CDR1 SGHAT, CDR2 FQNNGV.